The present TCR beta chain was sequenced within a study of cytomegalovirus exposure and HLA in healthy donors. This clone was counted only a few times. Its cognate antigen is unknown. Points from the study as a whole: Most of the CMV-associated TCR beta chains (in a later analysis) appeared to be HLA-restricted. Certain indistinguishable V segments, among them TRBV6-2 and TRBV6-3, were excluded.

Both 60 Vbeta primers and 13 Jbeta primers went into the PCR. Produced via immunoSEQ multiplex PCR; TCRdb's table is partial and in-frame only. The sample has fewer than 65,000 clones; roughly 80% are singletons. This cohort consisted of healthy bone marrow donors. This CDR3 region has 15 residues. Trimming removed 4 bases at V and 4 bases at J, with 18 bases between. Germline CDR1 is SGHRS and CDR2 is YFSETQ. The TCR originated in a woman aged 40 to 50 in good health and CMV-seropositive. J is TRBJ2-7 and V is TRBV5-1; maybe TRBD2 (7 bases). The sequenced sample was PBMCs. The CDR3 reads CASSQVRGARYEQYF. CDR3 DNA sequence: TGCGCCAGCAGCCAAGTCCGGGGGGCGCGGTACGAGCAGTACTTC. The whole variable domain, remainder taken from reference TRBV5-1 and TRBJ2-7, is KAGVTQTPRYLIKTRGQQVTLSCSPISGHRSVSWYQQTPGQGLQFLFEYFSETQRNKGNFPGRFSGRQFSNSRSEMNVSTLELGDSALYLCASSQVRGARYEQYFGPGTRLTVT.